The table lists the clone carrying this T cell receptor (beta chain) with a few counts. Its antigen is unidentified. This sample is part of a study of T cell repertoires in cytomegalovirus infection. Across the study: CMV epitopes, recently identified HLA-C-restricted and well-studied HLA-B-restricted, were used. Public TCR beta signatures marked donors with CMV infection and the matching HLA.

Deletions cut 7 bases from V and 5 bases from J, with 15 bases between. The V gene's germline CDR1 is MNHEY and CDR2 SMNVEV (reference sequence). CDR3 length equals 14 residues. From the reads, TCRdb called clonotypes with MiXCR, one entry per CDR3 protein. The data show some 900,000 distinct CDR3 sequences, about 33% seen once. Overall study results and limits: In two of eight donors, the top clonotype was HLA-C-restricted CMV-specific. Accumulated public TCR beta family frequency recognized individuals carrying CMV together with the relevant HLA.

This chain connects TRBV27 to TRBJ2-1; D is unclear. Sequences were derived from cultured CD8+ T cells from PBMCs, sampled from culture after CMV antigen stimulation. The sequence was collected from a human donor in good health (CMV status not recorded). Some clones in this sample may be carry-over from other donors' samples. CDR3 sequence reads: CASTPFGLDNEQFF. The DNA for the CDR3 is TGTGCCAGCACCCCCTTCGGGCTTGACAATGAGCAGTTCTTC.